These T cell receptor beta chains were read from a single sample in a study of vaccination and CD4 T cells after COVID-19. A single record per CDR3 protein comes from TCRdb applying MiXCR to the PCR reads. Seen here are under 25,000 distinct CDR3 sequences, under 30% observed once, and the top ten hold 11%. The antigens for these receptors are not known. Source material: cultured CD4+ T cells from blood. Every receptor here comes from a human donor with COVID-19. Each CDR3 is given with its conserved first and last residue. Each record gives: CDR3 DNA, CDR3 protein, D gene, clone size, J gene, V gene. The D gene is left open where the match is weak. Some rows mark clone size as missing; the rest say once, few, many or name a class of expanded clone.

TGCAGTGCTAGAGTCCCAGGACAGGGAACCGCTGAAGCTTTCTTT,CSARVPGQGTAEAFF,TRBD1,-,TRBJ1-1,TRBV20-1
TGTGCCAGCGGGGGCAGGGCCCTTGGCTACACCTTC,CASGGRALGYTF,-,-,TRBJ1-2,TRBV28
TGTGCCAGCAGTGAAGGGGGGGGGATCGGTTCACCCCTCCACTTT,CASSEGGGIGSPLHF,-,few,TRBJ1-6,TRBV2
TGTGCCACCAGCAGACCGTCCCCGGGGGGACAAGAGACCCAGTACTTC,CATSRPSPGGQETQYF,TRBD2,-,TRBJ2-5,TRBV15
TGTGCCAGCACCTCAGGGGGGTTATATGGCTACACCTTC,CASTSGGLYGYTF,TRBD1,-,TRBJ1-2,TRBV11-2
TGTGCCAGTATAGGGCCTAGGAGGGGCAATCAGCCCCAGCATTTT,CASIGPRRGNQPQHF,-,few,TRBJ1-5,TRBV19
TGCAGCGCCCGGGACAGTCCCAATCAGCCCCAGCATTTT,CSARDSPNQPQHF,TRBD1,-,TRBJ1-5,TRBV29-1
TGCACACCAACACAGGGCGAAAAACTGTTTTTT,CTPTQGEKLFF,-,-,TRBJ1-4,TRBV20-1
TGTGCCACCAAACCGTGGGGGGCCCACAATGAGCAGTTCTTC,CATKPWGAHNEQFF,-,few,TRBJ2-1,TRBV7-6
TGTGCCAGCAGTTTATGGGGACAGCAAGAGACCCAGTACTTC,CASSLWGQQETQYF,TRBD1,medium-sized,TRBJ2-5,TRBV27
TGTGCCAGCAGGAAGGACGGGGGGGACTATGGCTACACCTTC,CASRKDGGDYGYTF,-,few,TRBJ1-2,TRBV6-1
TGTGCCACCAGCAGAGAGGGGGGAGTAGAGCAGCCCCAGCATTTT,CATSREGGVEQPQHF,-,medium-sized,TRBJ1-5,TRBV15
TGTGCCAGCAGTGAAGGTATGAACACTGAAGCTTTCTTT,CASSEGMNTEAFF,-,-,TRBJ1-1,TRBV7-2
TGCAGTGGGCCGACTGAGGTGGGGACCCAGTACTTC,CSGPTEVGTQYF,-,few,TRBJ2-5,TRBV20-1
TGTGCCAGCAGCTTACAGGGGATAGCCTACGAGCAGTACTTC,CASSLQGIAYEQYF,-,once,TRBJ2-7,TRBV7-2
TGTGCCAGCAGTTTGGGGGCGGTTGGCTACACCTTC,CASSLGAVGYTF,-,few,TRBJ1-2,TRBV6-2/TRBV6-3
TGTGCCAGCAGTCGACAGGGAGCCCCGGGTGGCTACACCTTC,CASSRQGAPGGYTF,TRBD1,-,TRBJ1-2,TRBV6-1
TGTGCCAGCAGTGAAGCGCAAAGGGACACTGAAGCTTTCTTT,CASSEAQRDTEAFF,-,-,TRBJ1-1,TRBV6-1
TGCAGCGTTGGACAGGGGCAAGGCTACGAGCAGTACTTC,CSVGQGQGYEQYF,TRBD1,-,TRBJ2-7,TRBV29-1
TGTGCCAGCAGCTTCAGCAGGGGGGTACTGGCTGGGGAGCTGTTTTTT,CASSFSRGVLAGELFF,-,medium-sized,TRBJ2-2,TRBV7-9